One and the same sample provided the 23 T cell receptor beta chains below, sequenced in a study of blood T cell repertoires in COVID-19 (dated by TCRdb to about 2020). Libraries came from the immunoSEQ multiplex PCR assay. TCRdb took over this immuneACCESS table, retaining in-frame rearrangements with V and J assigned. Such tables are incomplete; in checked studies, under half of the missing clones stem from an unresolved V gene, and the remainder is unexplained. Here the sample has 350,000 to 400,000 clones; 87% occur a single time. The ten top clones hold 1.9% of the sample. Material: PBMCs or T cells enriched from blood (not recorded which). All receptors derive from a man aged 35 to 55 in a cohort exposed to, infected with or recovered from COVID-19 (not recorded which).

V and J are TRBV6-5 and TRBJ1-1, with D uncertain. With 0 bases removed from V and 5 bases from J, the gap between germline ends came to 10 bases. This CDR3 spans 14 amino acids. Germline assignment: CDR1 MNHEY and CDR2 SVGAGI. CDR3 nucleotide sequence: TGTGCCAGCAGTTACTCGTCCCGGAGGACTGAAGCTTTCTTT. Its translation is CASSYSSRRTEAFF.

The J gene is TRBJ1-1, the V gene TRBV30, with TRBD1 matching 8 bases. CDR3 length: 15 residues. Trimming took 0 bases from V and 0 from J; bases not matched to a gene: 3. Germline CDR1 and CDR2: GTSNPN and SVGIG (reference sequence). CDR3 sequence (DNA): TGTGCCTGGAGTGTAGGACAGGGATTGAACACTGAAGCTTTCTTT. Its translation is CAWSVGQGLNTEAFF.

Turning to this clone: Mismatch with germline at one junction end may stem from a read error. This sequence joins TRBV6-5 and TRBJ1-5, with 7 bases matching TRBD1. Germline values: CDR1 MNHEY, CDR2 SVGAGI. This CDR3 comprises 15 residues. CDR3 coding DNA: TGTGCCAGCAGTTCGACAGGGTTGGGCAACCAGCCCCAGCATTTT. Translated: CASSSTGLGNQPQHF.

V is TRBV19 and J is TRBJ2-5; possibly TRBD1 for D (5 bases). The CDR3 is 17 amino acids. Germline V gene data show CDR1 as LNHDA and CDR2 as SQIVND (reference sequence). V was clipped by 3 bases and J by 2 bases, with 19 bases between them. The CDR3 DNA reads TGTGCCAGTAGTATCCGTCCAGGGTCTTCCATTCAAGAGACCCAGTACTTC. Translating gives CASSIRPGSSIQETQYF.

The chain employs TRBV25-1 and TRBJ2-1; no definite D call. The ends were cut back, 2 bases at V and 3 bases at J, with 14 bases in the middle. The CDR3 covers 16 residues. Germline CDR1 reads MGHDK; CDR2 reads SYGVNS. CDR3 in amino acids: CASSEGVEARYNEQFF. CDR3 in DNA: TGTGCCAGCAGTGAAGGTGTAGAAGCCCGCTACAATGAGCAGTTCTTC.

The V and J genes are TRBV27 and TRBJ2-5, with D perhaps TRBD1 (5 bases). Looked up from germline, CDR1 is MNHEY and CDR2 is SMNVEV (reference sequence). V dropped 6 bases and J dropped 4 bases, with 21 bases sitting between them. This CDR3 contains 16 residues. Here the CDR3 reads CASRTRPGQGGETQYF. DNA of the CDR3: TGTGCCAGCAGGACCCGTCCTGGGCAGGGTGGAGAGACCCAGTACTTC.

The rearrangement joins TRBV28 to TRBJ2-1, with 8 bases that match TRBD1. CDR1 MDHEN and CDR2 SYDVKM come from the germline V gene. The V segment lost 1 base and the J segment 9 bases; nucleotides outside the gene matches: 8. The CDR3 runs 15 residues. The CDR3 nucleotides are TGTGCCAGCAGTTTATCCAGGGGGCGCCGTCCTGAGCAGTTCTTC. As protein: CASSLSRGRRPEQFF.

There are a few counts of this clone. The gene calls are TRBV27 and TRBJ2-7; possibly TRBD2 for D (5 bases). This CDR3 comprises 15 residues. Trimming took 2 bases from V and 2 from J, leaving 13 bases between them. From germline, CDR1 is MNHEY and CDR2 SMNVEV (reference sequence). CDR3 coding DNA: TGTGCCAGCAGTTTAGTGGCGGGCAACCCCTACGAGCAGTACTTC. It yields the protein CASSLVAGNPYEQYF.

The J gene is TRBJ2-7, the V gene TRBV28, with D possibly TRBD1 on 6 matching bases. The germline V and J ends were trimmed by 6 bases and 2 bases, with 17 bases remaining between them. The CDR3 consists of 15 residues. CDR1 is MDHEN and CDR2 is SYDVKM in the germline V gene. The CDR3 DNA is TGTGCCAGCAGCTTCACCCATGGACAGACCTACGAGCAGTACTTC. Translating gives CASSFTHGQTYEQYF.

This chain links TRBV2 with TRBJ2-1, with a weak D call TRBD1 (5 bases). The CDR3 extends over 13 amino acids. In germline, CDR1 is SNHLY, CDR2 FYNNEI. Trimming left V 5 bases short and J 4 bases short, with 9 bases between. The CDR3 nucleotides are TGTGCCAGCAGTTTGACAGCATACAATGAGCAGTTCTTC. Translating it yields CASSLTAYNEQFF.

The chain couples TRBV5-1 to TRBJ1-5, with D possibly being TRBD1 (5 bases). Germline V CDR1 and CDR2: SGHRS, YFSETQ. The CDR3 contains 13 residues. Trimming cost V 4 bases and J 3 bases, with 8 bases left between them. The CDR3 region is CASSPGINQPQHF. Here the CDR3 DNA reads TGCGCCAGCAGCCCAGGGATCAATCAGCCCCAGCATTTT.

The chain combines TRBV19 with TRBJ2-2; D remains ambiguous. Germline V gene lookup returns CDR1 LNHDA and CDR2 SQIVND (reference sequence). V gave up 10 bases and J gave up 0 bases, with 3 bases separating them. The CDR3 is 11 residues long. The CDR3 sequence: CATANTGELFF. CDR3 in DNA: TGTGCCACCGCGAACACCGGGGAGCTGTTTTTT.

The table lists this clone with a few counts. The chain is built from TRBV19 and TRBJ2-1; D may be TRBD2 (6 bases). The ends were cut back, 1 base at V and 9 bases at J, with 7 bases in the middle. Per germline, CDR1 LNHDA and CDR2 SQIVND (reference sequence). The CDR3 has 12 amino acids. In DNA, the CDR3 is TGTGCCAGTAGTATAGGGAGGGGTGAGCAGTTCTTC. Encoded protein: CASSIGRGEQFF. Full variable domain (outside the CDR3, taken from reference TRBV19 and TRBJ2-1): DGGITQSPKYLFRKEGQNVTLSCEQNLNHDAMYWYRQDPGQGLRLIYYSQIVNDFQKGDIAEGYSVSREKKESFPLTVTSAQKNPTAFYLCASSIGRGEQFFGPGTRLTVL.

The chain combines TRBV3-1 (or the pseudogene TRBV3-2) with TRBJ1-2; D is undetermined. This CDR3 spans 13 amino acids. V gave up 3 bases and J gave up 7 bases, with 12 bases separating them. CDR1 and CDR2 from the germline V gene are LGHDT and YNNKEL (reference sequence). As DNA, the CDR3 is TGTGCCAGCAGCCATGGCAGAGGATCTGGCTACACCTTC. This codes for CASSHGRGSGYTF.

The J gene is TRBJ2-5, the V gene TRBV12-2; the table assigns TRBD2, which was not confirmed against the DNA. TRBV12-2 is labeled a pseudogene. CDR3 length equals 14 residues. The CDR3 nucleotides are TGTGCAAGCTCCCTGAGGCAGCCCCTGGGGACCCAGTACTTC. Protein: CASSLRQPLGTQYF.

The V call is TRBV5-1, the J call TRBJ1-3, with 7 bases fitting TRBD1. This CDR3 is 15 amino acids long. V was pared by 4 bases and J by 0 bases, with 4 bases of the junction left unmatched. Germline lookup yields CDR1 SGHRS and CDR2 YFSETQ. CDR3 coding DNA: TGCGCCAGCAGCCGACAGGGTAACTCTGGAAACACCATATATTTT. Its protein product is CASSRQGNSGNTIYF.

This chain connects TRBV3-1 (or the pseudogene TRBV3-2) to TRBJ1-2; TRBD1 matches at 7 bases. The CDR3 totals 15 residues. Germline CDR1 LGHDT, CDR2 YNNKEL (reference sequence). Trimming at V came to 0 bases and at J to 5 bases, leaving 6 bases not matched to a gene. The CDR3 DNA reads TGTGCCAGCAGCCAAGATTCAACAGGGGTGTATGGCTACACCTTC. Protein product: CASSQDSTGVYGYTF.

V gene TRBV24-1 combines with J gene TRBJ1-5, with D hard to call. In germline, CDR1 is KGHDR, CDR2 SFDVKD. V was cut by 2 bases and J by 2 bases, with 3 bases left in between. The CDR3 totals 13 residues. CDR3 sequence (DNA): TGTGCCACCAGTGATTCTGGCAATCAGCCCCAGCATTTT. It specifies CATSDSGNQPQHF.

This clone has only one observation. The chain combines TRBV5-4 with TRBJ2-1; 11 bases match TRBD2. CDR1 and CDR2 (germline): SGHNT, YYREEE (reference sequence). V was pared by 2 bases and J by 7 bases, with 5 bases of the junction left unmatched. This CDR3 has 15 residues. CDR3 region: CASSFSRTSGNEQFF. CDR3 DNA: TGTGCCAGCAGCTTTTCTAGGACTAGCGGGAATGAGCAGTTCTTC.

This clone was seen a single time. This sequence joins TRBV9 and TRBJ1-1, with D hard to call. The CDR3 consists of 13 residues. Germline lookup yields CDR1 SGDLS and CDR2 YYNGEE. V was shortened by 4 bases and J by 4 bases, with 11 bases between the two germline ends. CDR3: CASSSIVGTEAFF. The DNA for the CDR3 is TGTGCCAGCAGCTCCATAGTTGGCACTGAAGCTTTCTTT.

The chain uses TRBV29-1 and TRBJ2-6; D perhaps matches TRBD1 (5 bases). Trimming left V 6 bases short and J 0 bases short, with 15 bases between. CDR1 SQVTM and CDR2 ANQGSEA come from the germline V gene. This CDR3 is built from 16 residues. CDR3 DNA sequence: TGCAGCGTCTCCAGGGCCCAAGCCTCTGGGGCCAACGTCCTGACTTTC. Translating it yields CSVSRAQASGANVLTF. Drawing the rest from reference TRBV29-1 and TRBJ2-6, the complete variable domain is SAVISQKPSRDICQRGTSLTIQCQVDSQVTMMFWYRQQPGQSLTLIATANQGSEATYESGFVIDKFPISRPNLTFSTLTVSNMSPEDSSIYLCSVSRAQASGANVLTFGAGSRLTVL.

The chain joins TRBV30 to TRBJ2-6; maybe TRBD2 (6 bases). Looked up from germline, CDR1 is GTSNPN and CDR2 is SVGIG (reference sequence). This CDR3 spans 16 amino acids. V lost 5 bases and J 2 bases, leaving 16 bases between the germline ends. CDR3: CAWGGGRRAGANVLTF. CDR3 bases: TGTGCCTGGGGTGGGGGGAGAAGAGCTGGGGCCAACGTCCTGACTTTC.

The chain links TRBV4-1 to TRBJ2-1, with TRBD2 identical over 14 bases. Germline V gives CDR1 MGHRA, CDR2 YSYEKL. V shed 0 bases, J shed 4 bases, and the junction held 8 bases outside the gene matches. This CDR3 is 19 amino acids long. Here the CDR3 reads CASSQELGLAGAGYNEQFF. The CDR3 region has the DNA TGCGCCAGCAGCCAAGAGCTGGGACTAGCGGGAGCCGGATACAATGAGCAGTTCTTC.